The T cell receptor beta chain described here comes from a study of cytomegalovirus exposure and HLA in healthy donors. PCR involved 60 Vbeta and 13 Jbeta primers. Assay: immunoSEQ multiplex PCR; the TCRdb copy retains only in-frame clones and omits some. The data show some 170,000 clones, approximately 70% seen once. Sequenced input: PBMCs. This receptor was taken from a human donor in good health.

The CDR3 spells CASSYPGDTGELFF. CDR3 bases: TGTGCCAGCAGTTACCCAGGTGACACCGGGGAGCTGTTTTTT. V and J are TRBV6-5 and TRBJ2-2; no definite D call. In germline, CDR1 is MNHEY, CDR2 SVGAGI. This CDR3 comprises 14 residues. Trimming removed 2 bases at V and 3 bases at J, with 7 bases between.